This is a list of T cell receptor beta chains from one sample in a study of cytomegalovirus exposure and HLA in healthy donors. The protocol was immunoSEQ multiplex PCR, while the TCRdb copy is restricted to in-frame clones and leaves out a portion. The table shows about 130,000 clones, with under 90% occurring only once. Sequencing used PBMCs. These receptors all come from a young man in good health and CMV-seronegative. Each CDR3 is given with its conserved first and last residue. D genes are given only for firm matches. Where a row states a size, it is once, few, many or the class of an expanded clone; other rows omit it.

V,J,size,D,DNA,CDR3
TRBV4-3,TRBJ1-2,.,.,TGCGCCAGCAGCCAAGTAGCAGTCCAGAATGGCTACACCTTC,CASSQVAVQNGYTF
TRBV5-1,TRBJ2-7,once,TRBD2,TGCGCCAGCAGAAATAACGCCGGGGGGGCCTCCGAGCAGTACTTC,CASRNNAGGASEQYF
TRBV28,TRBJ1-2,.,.,TGTGCCAGCAGCCGAGACGCTGGAGCGAACTATGGCTACACCTTC,CASSRDAGANYGYTF
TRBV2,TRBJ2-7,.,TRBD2,TGTGCCAGCAGTGATAGTGGCCTAGCGGGGAGCTCCTACGAGCAGTACTTC,CASSDSGLAGSSYEQYF
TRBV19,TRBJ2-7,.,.,TGTGCCAGTAGTATTACCTTATCAGGGATCTCCTACGAGCAGTACTTC,CASSITLSGISYEQYF
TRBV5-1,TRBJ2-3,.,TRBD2,TGCGCCAGCAGCCCGACTAGCGGGGGCTTAGATACGCAGTATTTT,CASSPTSGGLDTQYF
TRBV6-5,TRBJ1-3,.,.,TGTGCCAGCAGACTCAGGGGAGATCGGTTCACCATATATTTT,CASRLRGDRFTIYF
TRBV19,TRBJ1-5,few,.,TGTGCCAGTAGTATCATATCAGGGCCGAATCAGCCCCAGCATTTT,CASSIISGPNQPQHF
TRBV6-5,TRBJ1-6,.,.,TGTGCCAGCAGTGACTCGGGCCCAAACTATTCACCCCTCCACTTT,CASSDSGPNYSPLHF
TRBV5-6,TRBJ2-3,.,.,TGTGCCAGCAGCTTGTGGGCGACTAGTATGAAAGATACGCAGTATTTT,CASSLWATSMKDTQYF
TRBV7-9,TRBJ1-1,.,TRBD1,TGTGCCAGCAGCTCCCCCCGGGACAGGGTGAATACTGAAGCTTTCTTT,CASSSPRDRVNTEAFF
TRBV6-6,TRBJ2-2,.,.,TGTGCCAGCACCGTCACAGGGTCTCCCGGGGAGCTGTTTTTT,CASTVTGSPGELFF
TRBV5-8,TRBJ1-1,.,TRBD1,TGTGCCAGCAGCTGGGACAGGGACAGGGGTTGGCCTGAAGCTTTCTTT,CASSWDRDRGWPEAFF
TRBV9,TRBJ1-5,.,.,TGTGCCAGCAGCGTAGGGTGGGGACAAGGGCCCCAGCATTTT,CASSVGWGQGPQHF
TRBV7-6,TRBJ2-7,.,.,TGTGCCAGCAGCGTGACTACCGCGGATCCCTACGAGCAGTACTTC,CASSVTTADPYEQYF
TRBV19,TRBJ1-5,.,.,TGTGCCAGTAGAAGTAACGGGGGTCAGCCCCAGCATTTT,CASRSNGGQPQHF
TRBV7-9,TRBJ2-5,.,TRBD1,TGTGCCAGCAGCGACCGGGACAGGGGTTTGGAGACCCAGTACTTC,CASSDRDRGLETQYF
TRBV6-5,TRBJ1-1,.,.,TGTGCCAGCAGTTCGTCGGTGCTAGTCTTCTTT,CASSSSVLVFF
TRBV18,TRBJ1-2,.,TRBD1,TGTGCCAGCTCACCACCGGGACAGGGGGTATATAACTATGGCTACACCTTC,CASSPPGQGVYNYGYTF
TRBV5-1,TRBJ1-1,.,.,TGCGCCAGCTCTAGACAGTCGGGCACTGAAGCTTTCTTT,CASSRQSGTEAFF
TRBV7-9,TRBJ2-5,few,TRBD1,TGTGCCAGCAGCCCAGCAGGGGGTCAAGAGACCCAGTACTTC,CASSPAGGQETQYF
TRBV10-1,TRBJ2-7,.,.,TGCGCCAGCAGTGAGTCGAGATCGAAGGATGGCGCTAGGCCCTACGAGCAGTACTTC,CASSESRSKDGARPYEQYF
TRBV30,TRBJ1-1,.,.,TGTGCCTGGAGTAAACCCTCGGGACTCTTCCGGTTCGGCACTGAAGCTTTCTTT,CAWSKPSGLFRFGTEAFF
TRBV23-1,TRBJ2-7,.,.,TGCGCCAGCAGGACACCCCTACCACGCCAGTACTTC,CASRTPLPRQYF
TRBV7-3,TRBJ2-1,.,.,TGTGCCAGCAGCTTAACCTTCCATGGTAGCTCCTACAATGAGCAGTTCTTC,CASSLTFHGSSYNEQFF
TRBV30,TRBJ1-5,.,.,TGTGCCTGGAGTGTACGGGCGGGGCCCCAGCATTTT,CAWSVRAGPQHF
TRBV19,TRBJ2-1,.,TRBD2,TGTGCCAGTAGTCCTTCGGGGACTAGCAGGAATGAGCAGTTCTTC,CASSPSGTSRNEQFF
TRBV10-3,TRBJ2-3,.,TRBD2,TGTGCCATCAGTGAGCCTCGACTAGCGGGGGGGCAAGATACGCAGTATTTT,CAISEPRLAGGQDTQYF
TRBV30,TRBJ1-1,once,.,TGTGCCTGGAGTAACAGGGTTCCGGACACTGAAGCTTTCTTT,CAWSNRVPDTEAFF
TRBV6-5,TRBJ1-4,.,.,TGTGCCAGCAGTCTACTCGCAACTAATGAAAAACTGTTTTTT,CASSLLATNEKLFF